The present T cell receptor beta chain was sequenced within a study of response to subunit inactivated influenza vaccine. The study, taken as a whole, reports: Each seasonal influenza vaccination recruits few new T cells, the authors suggested.

TCRdb recomputed calls from the RT-PCR reads with MiXCR, one row per CDR3 protein. The sample includes hundreds of thousands of distinct CDR3 sequences, about a sixth of them seen just once. Trimming shortened V by 7 bases and J by 8 bases, and 24 bases separated the two germline ends. CDR3 length: 16 residues. This clonotype was seen a few times. Antigen unknown. Specimen: PBMCs from blood, collected 12 days after vaccination. The chain uses TRBV12-3 or TRBV12-4 and TRBJ2-1, with D possibly being TRBD2 (7 bases). The sequence derives from a man aged 45-60 years who received an inactivated influenza vaccine. The CDR3: CASTQEPGGLIDEQFF. The CDR3 region has the DNA TGTGCCAGCACTCAGGAGCCCGGGGGGCTTATCGATGAGCAGTTCTTC.